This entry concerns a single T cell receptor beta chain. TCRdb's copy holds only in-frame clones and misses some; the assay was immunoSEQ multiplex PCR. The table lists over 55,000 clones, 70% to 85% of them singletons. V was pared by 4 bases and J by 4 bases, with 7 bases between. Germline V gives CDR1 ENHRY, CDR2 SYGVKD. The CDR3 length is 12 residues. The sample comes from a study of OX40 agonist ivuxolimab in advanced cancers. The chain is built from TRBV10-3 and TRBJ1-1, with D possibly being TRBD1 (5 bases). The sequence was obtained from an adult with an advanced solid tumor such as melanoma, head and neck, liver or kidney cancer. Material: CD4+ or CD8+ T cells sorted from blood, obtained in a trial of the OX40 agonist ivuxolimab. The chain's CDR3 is CAISVGGTEAFF. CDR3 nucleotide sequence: TGTGCCATCAGTGTCGGGGGCACTGAAGCTTTCTTT.